This paragraph covers one T cell receptor (beta chain) sequence. In the authors' methods: Amplified reference gene primers provided the basis for estimating nucleated cell counts. Clones were sequenced by immunoSEQ multiplex PCR, and TCRdb holds only the in-frame ones, with some missing. Clone size and the V and J calls come from that table; the DNA yielded D and trimming. Of some 150,000 clones listed, roughly 84% are singletons. Germline CDR1 is SGHDN and CDR2 is FVKESK. The J segment lost 4 bases and the V segment lost 0 bases, leaving 9 bases of the junction unmatched. This CDR3 contains 17 residues. This entry comes from a study of blood T cell repertoires in COVID-19.

Sample: peripheral blood. The chain links TRBV14 to TRBJ2-3, with TRBD2 matching over 8 bases. This TCR was sampled from a human donor in a cohort sampled during active COVID-19. The CDR3 protein is CASSQDRTSFLSDTQYF. The CDR3 DNA is TGTGCCAGCAGCCAAGACAGGACTAGCTTTCTATCAGATACGCAGTATTTT.